Below, 6 T cell receptor beta chains from the same sample are listed, as sequenced in a study of cytomegalovirus exposure and HLA in healthy donors. PCR involved 60 Vbeta and 13 Jbeta primers. TCRdb's table, derived via immunoSEQ multiplex PCR, lists solely in-frame clones and lacks some. The sample includes 210,000 or so clones, about 80% of them seen just once. Sequenced material: PBMCs. These receptors originate from a woman in her forties in good health and CMV-seronegative.

The J gene is TRBJ2-5, the V gene TRBV6-5, with a tentative D call TRBD2 (5 bases). The CDR3 has 14 amino acids. Trimming left V 2 bases short and J 4 bases short, with 11 bases between. In germline, CDR1 is MNHEY, CDR2 SVGAGI. CDR3: CASSYATRGETQYF. The CDR3 nucleotides read TGTGCCAGCAGTTACGCTACTCGGGGAGAGACCCAGTACTTC.

The V and J genes are TRBV19 and TRBJ2-1; 7 nucleotides agree with TRBD1. The ends lost 5 bases at V and 2 bases at J; junction bases unmatched: 9. The germline gives CDR1 LNHDA, CDR2 SQIVND (reference sequence). The CDR3 loop spans 16 amino acids. CDR3 bases: TGTGCCAGTAGTCTATCCCCTCAGGGGGCCTACAATGAGCAGTTCTTC. It is translated as CASSLSPQGAYNEQFF.

Here the CDR3 reads CASSFLGGPQETQYF. CDR3 DNA sequence: TGTGCCAGCAGCTTTCTGGGGGGGCCGCAAGAGACCCAGTACTTC. This rearrangement joins TRBV7-9 to TRBJ2-5; weak D call: TRBD2 (7 bases). The ends were cut back, 3 bases at V and 2 bases at J, with 13 bases in the middle. There are 15 residues in the CDR3. From germline, CDR1 is SEHNR and CDR2 FQNEAQ (reference sequence).

This rearrangement joins TRBV27 to TRBJ1-2; possibly TRBD1 for D (6 bases). The germline V gene has CDR1 MNHEY and CDR2 SMNVEV (reference sequence). This CDR3 comprises 17 residues. V dropped 1 base and J dropped 5 bases, with 20 bases sitting between them. CDR3 sequence reads: CASSLLPSIRTAYGYTF. The CDR3 bases are TGTGCCAGCAGTTTATTGCCTTCGATCCGGACAGCTTATGGCTACACCTTC.

The chain combines TRBV4-2 with TRBJ1-3; D possibly corresponds to TRBD1 (5 bases). The germline V gene encodes CDR1 LGHNA and CDR2 YNFKEQ. V was clipped by 9 bases and J by 0 bases, with 18 bases between them. This CDR3 has 16 amino acids. The CDR3 sequence: CASSRGTGDSGNTIYF. CDR3 DNA sequence: TGTGCCAGTTCGCGAGGGACGGGGGACTCTGGAAACACCATATATTTT.

This clone was counted once. The chain links TRBV9 to TRBJ1-2, with 10 positions matching TRBD1. CDR1 SGDLS and CDR2 YYNGEE come from the germline V gene. CDR3 length: 15 residues. The junction had 9 bases not matched to a gene; V was cut back by 3 bases and J by 7 bases. Here the CDR3 DNA reads TGTGCCAGCAGCGAGACCGGGACAGGGGCTTCTGGCTACACCTTC. Translated, it gives CASSETGTGASGYTF.